The 18 T cell receptor beta chains in this list originate from one sample, sequenced in a study of radiation and T cells in renal cell carcinoma. The time point here: blood 2 weeks post-SBRT. Stated treatment: 15 Gy SBRT to primary tumor, nephrectomy 4 weeks later. This table comes from immunoSEQ multiplex PCR, and its TCRdb copy is limited to in-frame clones, with some not included. In the table there are tens of thousands of clones, 80% of which are singletons. The sample was blood, taken from a patient whose treatment included radiotherapy and nephrectomy. These TCRs come from a woman between 65 and 79 years old with renal cell carcinoma.

This chain joins TRBV27 and TRBJ1-2; D is ambiguous. V gave up 2 bases and J gave up 5 bases, with 12 bases separating them. Germline CDR1 reads MNHEY; CDR2 reads SMNVEV (reference sequence). The CDR3 runs to 14 residues. Here the CDR3 DNA reads TGTGCCAGCAGTTTAGCGTTTGGAGCATATGGCTACACCTTC. Translating gives CASSLAFGAYGYTF.

This chain links TRBV6-1 with TRBJ1-4, with unresolved D. The V gene lost 6 bases and the J gene lost 6 bases, with 5 bases spanning the gap. Per the germline V gene, CDR1 is MNHNS and CDR2 is SASEGT. The CDR3 spans 11 residues. This CDR3 is CASREDEKLFF. Written as DNA, the CDR3 is TGTGCCAGCAGGGAGGATGAAAAACTGTTTTTT.

This chain's CDR3 is CASSPTGGWEQPQHF. The CDR3 bases are TGTGCCAGCTCACCGACAGGGGGCTGGGAACAGCCCCAGCATTTT. The J gene is TRBJ1-5, the V gene TRBV18, with 10 bases that match TRBD1. Per the germline V gene, CDR1 is KGHSH and CDR2 is LQKENI. V lost 3 bases to trimming and J lost 7 bases; unmatched junction nucleotides: 6. This CDR3 has 15 amino acids.

The chain links TRBV18 to TRBJ1-5, with D uncertain. In germline, CDR1 is KGHSH, CDR2 LQKENI. Deletions cut 4 bases from V and 0 bases from J, with 10 bases between. This CDR3 has 15 amino acids. CDR3 in amino acids: CASSRYTDSNQPQHF. CDR3 in DNA: TGTGCCAGCTCACGATACACGGATAGCAATCAGCCCCAGCATTTT.

This chain uses TRBV5-4 with TRBJ2-1, with D hard to call. This CDR3 is 15 amino acids long. The V end lost 5 bases, the J end lost 0 bases, and 12 bases lay between the germline ends. Germline V gene lookup returns CDR1 SGHNT and CDR2 YYREEE (reference sequence). CDR3 DNA sequence: TGTGCCAGCAGGGGTGGATACAGCTCCTACAATGAGCAGTTCTTC. Its translation: CASRGGYSSYNEQFF. The full variable domain, rest sourced from reference TRBV5-4 and TRBJ2-1, is ETGVTQSPTHLIKTRGQQVTLRCSSQSGHNTVSWYQQALGQGPQFIFQYYREEENGRGNFPPRFSGLQFPNYSSELNVNALELDDSALYLCASRGGYSSYNEQFFGPGTRLTVL.

This chain joins TRBV10-3 and TRBJ2-1; TRBD2 matches at 7 bases. This CDR3 contains 14 residues. CDR1 and CDR2 (germline): ENHRY, SYGVKD. Germline trimming cut 4 bases from V and 7 bases from J; bases unmatched to any gene: 7. The CDR3 bases are TGTGCCATCAGTGTAGGGCGGGAGAGGAATGAGCAGTTCTTC. Residues: CAISVGRERNEQFF.

The chain joins TRBV7-8 to TRBJ1-5, with D perhaps TRBD1 (5 bases). Germline values: CDR1 SGHVS, CDR2 FQNEAQ. With 5 bases removed from V and 2 bases from J, the gap between germline ends came to 22 bases. The length of the CDR3 is 18 residues. CDR3 DNA sequence: TGTGCCAGCAGCCCAGTCAGGGATGCAGATATGGGCAATCAGCCCCAGCATTTT. Its translation: CASSPVRDADMGNQPQHF.

The chain has TRBV6-4 and TRBJ2-3; the match to TRBD1 covers 10 bases. This CDR3 contains 15 residues. The germline V gene has CDR1 MRHNA and CDR2 SNTAGT. Trimming removed 3 bases from V and 6 bases from J; junction bases left unmatched: 6. The CDR3 coding sequence is TGTGCCAGCAGTGAAGGGACAGGGGAGGCGGATACGCAGTATTTT. It yields the protein CASSEGTGEADTQYF.

The J gene is TRBJ2-7, the V gene TRBV7-6; TRBD1 aligns across 12 bases. Germline loops: CDR1 SGHVS, CDR2 FNYEAQ. This CDR3 has 14 residues. The ends lost 8 bases at V and 7 bases at J; junction bases unmatched: 9. DNA of the CDR3: TGTGCCAGCTCCTCGGGACAGGGGGCCTGGGAGCAGTACTTC. It encodes CASSSGQGAWEQYF.

The rearrangement links TRBV19 to TRBJ2-4; 7 nucleotides match TRBD1. Germline V gene lookup returns CDR1 LNHDA and CDR2 SQIVND (reference sequence). This CDR3 has 14 residues. V lost 5 bases, J lost 8 bases, and 9 bases stayed unmatched. The CDR3 DNA follows: TGTGCCAGTAGTGGAAGACAGGGATTAGACATTCAGTACTTC. Translation gives CASSGRQGLDIQYF.

The chain employs TRBV9 and TRBJ2-1; perhaps TRBD2 as D (5 bases). The V end lost 0 bases, the J end lost 2 bases, and 9 bases lay between the germline ends. CDR3 length equals 15 residues. In germline, CDR1 is SGDLS, CDR2 YYNGEE. For the CDR3, the DNA is TGTGCCAGCAGCGTAGGGGCTAGCACCTACAATGAGCAGTTCTTC. Its translation: CASSVGASTYNEQFF. The whole variable domain, remainder taken from reference TRBV9 and TRBJ2-1, is DSGVTQTPKHLITATGQRVTLRCSPRSGDLSVYWYQQSLDQGLQFLIQYYNGEERAKGNILERFSAQQFPDLHSELNLSSLELGDSALYFCASSVGASTYNEQFFGPGTRLTVL.

The gene calls are TRBV7-9 and TRBJ1-1; the D is unclear. Germline V gene sequence: CDR1 SEHNR, CDR2 FQNEAQ (reference sequence). This CDR3 region has 14 residues. Trimming stripped 1 base from V and 4 bases from J, with 10 bases between. The CDR3 DNA reads as TGTGCCAGCAGCTTAGTTCAGGCCGGCACTGAAGCTTTCTTT. Protein sequence: CASSLVQAGTEAFF.

The genes are TRBV28 and TRBJ2-3; TRBD1 matches 8 bases. Looked up from germline, CDR1 is MDHEN and CDR2 is SYDVKM. V lost 4 bases and J lost 4; bases outside the gene matches: 7. The CDR3 is made up of 15 amino acids. The CDR3 is CASSSRDRGADTQYF. CDR3 in DNA: TGTGCCAGCAGTTCCCGTGACAGGGGAGCAGATACGCAGTATTTT.

This clone has a single count. The V and J genes are TRBV5-1 and TRBJ1-1, with TRBD1 identical over 10 bases. Germline V gene sequence: CDR1 SGHRS, CDR2 YFSETQ. V shed 5 bases, J shed 4 bases, and the junction held 5 bases outside the gene matches. The CDR3 contains 14 residues. CDR3: CASSSDRGGTEAFF. DNA for the CDR3: TGCGCCAGCAGTTCGGACAGGGGGGGCACTGAAGCTTTCTTT.

V is TRBV19 and J is TRBJ1-2, with a possible D match to TRBD1 (5 bases). With 5 bases removed from V and 3 bases from J, the gap between germline ends came to 13 bases. This CDR3 spans 14 amino acids. From germline, CDR1 is LNHDA and CDR2 SQIVND (reference sequence). CDR3 amino acids: CASSRGSADYGYTF. DNA for the CDR3: TGTGCCAGTAGTCGGGGGTCCGCGGACTATGGCTACACCTTC. The whole variable domain, filled in from reference TRBV19 and TRBJ1-2, reads DGGITQSPKYLFRKEGQNVTLSCEQNLNHDAMYWYRQDPGQGLRLIYYSQIVNDFQKGDIAEGYSVSREKKESFPLTVTSAQKNPTAFYLCASSRGSADYGYTFGSGTRLTVV.

V usage is TRBV10-1 and J usage is TRBJ2-3; 10 positions match TRBD2. V lost 2 bases and J lost 0; bases outside the gene matches: 8. The CDR3 spans 18 residues. Germline V gene data show CDR1 as WNHNN and CDR2 as SYGVQD (reference sequence). This CDR3 is CASSEPTSGYASTDTQYF. As DNA, the CDR3 is TGCGCCAGCAGTGAGCCGACTAGCGGGTACGCTAGCACAGATACGCAGTATTTT.

The chain couples TRBV4-3 to TRBJ2-2, with D uncertain. The germline V gene has CDR1 LGHNA and CDR2 YSLEER. This CDR3 region has 13 residues. V was pared by 0 bases and J by 6 bases, with 5 bases between. CDR3 coding DNA: TGCGCCAGCAGCCAAGAACGAGCCGGGGAGCTGTTTTTT. Residues: CASSQERAGELFF.

This clone was detected only once. CDR3 sequence (DNA): TGTGCCACCGGGAGTTACTTTAACTATGGCTACACCTTC. This gives the protein CATGSYFNYGYTF. The chain links TRBV2 to TRBJ1-2; D ambiguous. The CDR3 runs to 13 residues. The V gene's germline CDR1 is SNHLY and CDR2 FYNNEI. Trimming stripped 10 bases from V and 1 base from J, with 13 bases between.